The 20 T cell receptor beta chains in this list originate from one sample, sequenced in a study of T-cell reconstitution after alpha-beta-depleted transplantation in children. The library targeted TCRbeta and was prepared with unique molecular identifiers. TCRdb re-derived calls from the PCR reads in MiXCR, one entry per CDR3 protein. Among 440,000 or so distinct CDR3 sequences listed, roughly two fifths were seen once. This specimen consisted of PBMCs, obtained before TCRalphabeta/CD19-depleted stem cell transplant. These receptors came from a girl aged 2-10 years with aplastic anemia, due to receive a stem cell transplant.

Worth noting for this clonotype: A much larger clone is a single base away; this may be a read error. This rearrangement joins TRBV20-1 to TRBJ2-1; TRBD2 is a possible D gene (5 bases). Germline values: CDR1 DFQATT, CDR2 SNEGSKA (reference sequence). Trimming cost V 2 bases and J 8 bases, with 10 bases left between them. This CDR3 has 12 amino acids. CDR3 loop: CSARCSSDEQFF. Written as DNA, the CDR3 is TGCAGTGCTAGATGCAGTAGCGATGAGCAGTTCTTC.

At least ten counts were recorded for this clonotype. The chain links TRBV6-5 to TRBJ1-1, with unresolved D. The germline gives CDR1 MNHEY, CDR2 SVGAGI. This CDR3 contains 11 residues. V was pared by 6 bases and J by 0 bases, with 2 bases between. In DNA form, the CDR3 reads TGTGCCAGCAGGCTGAACACTGAAGCTTTCTTT. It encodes CASRLNTEAFF.

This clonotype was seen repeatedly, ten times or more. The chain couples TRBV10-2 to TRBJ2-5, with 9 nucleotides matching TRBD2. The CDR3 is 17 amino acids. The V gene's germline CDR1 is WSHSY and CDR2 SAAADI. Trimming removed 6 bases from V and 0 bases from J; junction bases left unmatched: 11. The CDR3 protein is CASSLAGRGGNQETQYF. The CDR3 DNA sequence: TGCGCCAGCAGCCTAGCGGGAAGAGGGGGGAACCAAGAGACCCAGTACTTC.

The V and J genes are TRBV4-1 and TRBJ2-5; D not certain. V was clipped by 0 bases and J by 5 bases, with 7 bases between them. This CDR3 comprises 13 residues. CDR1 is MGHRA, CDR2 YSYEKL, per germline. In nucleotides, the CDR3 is TGCGCCAGCAGCCAAGAAACAGACGAGACCCAGTACTTC. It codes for CASSQETDETQYF.

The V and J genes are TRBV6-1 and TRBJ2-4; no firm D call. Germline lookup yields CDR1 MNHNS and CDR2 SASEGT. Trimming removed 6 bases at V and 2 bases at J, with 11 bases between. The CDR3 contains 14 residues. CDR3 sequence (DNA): TGTGCCAGCAGCCAACTACGCCCCAAAAACATTCAGTACTTC. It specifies CASSQLRPKNIQYF.

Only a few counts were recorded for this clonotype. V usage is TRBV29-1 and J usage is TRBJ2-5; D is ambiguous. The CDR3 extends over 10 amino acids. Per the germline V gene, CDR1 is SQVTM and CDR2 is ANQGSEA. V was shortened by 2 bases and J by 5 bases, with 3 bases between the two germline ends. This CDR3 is CSVERETQYF. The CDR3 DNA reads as TGCAGCGTTGAAAGGGAGACCCAGTACTTC.

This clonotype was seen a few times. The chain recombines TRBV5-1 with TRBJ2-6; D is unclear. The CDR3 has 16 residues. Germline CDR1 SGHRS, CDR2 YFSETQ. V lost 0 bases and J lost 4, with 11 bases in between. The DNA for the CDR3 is TGCGCCAGCAGCTTGGTCATAGAGCCGGGGGCCAACGTCCTGACTTTC. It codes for CASSLVIEPGANVLTF. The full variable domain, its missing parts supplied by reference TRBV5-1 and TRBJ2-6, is KAGVTQTPRYLIKTRGQQVTLSCSPISGHRSVSWYQQTPGQGLQFLFEYFSETQRNKGNFPGRFSGRQFSNSRSEMNVSTLELGDSALYLCASSLVIEPGANVLTFGAGSRLTVL.

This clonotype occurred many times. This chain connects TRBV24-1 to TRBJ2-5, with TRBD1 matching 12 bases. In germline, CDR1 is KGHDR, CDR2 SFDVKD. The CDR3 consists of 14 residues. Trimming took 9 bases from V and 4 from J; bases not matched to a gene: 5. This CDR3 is CATGDRGRGETQYF. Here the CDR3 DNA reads TGTGCCACCGGGGACAGGGGGCGAGGAGAGACCCAGTACTTC.

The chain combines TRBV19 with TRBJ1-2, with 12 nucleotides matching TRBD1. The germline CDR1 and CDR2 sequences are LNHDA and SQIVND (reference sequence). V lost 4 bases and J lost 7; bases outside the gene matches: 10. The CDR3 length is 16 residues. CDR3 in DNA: TGTGCCAGTAGTAGCCCCGGGACAGGGGGCCGGACTGGCTACACCTTC. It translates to CASSSPGTGGRTGYTF.

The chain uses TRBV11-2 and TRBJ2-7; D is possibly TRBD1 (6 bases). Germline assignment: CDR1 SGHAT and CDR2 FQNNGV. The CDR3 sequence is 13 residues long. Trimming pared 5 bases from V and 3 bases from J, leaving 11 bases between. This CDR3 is CASSRDKGYEQYF. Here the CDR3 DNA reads TGTGCCAGCAGCCGGGACAAAGGCTACGAGCAGTACTTC.

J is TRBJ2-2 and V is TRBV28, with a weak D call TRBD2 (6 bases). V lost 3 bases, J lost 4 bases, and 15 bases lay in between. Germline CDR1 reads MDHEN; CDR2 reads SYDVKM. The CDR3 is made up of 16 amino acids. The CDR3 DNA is TGTGCCAGCAGTTTTCGCGGGGAGGTTCTCACCGGGGAGCTGTTTTTT. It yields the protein CASSFRGEVLTGELFF.

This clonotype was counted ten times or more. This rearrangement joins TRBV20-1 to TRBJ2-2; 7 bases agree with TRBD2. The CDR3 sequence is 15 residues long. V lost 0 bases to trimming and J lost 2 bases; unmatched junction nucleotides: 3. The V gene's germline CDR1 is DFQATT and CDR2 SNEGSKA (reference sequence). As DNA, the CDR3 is TGCAGTGCTAGAGAAGCGGGATTAAACACCGGGGAGCTGTTTTTT. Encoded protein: CSAREAGLNTGELFF.

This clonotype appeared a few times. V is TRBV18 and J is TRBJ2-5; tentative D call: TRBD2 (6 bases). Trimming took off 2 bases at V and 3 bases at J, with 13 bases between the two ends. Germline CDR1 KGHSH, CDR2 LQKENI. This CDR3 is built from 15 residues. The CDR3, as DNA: TGTGCCAGCTCACCATTCTTTAGCGGTGAAGAGACCCAGTACTTC. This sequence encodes CASSPFFSGEETQYF.

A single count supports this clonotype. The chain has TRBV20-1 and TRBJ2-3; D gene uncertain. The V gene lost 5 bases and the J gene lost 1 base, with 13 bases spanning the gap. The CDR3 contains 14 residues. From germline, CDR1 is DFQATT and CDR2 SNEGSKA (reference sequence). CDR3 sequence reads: CSADSRQGTDTQYF. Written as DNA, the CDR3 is TGCAGTGCTGATTCGAGGCAGGGCACAGATACGCAGTATTTT.

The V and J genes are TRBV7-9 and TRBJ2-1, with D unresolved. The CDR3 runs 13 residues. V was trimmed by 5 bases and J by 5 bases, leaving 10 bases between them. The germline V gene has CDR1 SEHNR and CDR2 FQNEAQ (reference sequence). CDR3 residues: CASSPTHNNEQFF. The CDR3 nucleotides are TGTGCCAGCAGCCCCACGCATAACAATGAGCAGTTCTTC.

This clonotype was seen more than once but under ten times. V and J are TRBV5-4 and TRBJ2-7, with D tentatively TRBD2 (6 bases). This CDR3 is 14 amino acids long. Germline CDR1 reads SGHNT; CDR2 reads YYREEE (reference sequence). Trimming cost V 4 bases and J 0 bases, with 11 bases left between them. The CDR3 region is CASSRSAGSYEQYF. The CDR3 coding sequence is TGTGCCAGCAGCCGATCAGCGGGCTCCTACGAGCAGTACTTC.

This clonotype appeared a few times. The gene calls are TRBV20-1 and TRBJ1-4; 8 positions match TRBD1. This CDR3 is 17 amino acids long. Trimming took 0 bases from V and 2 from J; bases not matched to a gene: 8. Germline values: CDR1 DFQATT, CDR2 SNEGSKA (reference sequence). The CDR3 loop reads CSARDFQGARTNEKLFF. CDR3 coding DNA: TGCAGTGCTAGAGATTTTCAGGGGGCGCGGACTAATGAAAAACTGTTTTTT.

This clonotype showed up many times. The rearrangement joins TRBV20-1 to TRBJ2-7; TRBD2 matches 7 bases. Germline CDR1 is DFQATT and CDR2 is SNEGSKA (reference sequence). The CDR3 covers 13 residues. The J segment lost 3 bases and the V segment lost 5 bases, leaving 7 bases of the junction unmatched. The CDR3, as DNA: TGCAGTGCTTTAGCGGGTTGGGACTACGAGCAGTACTTC. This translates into CSALAGWDYEQYF.

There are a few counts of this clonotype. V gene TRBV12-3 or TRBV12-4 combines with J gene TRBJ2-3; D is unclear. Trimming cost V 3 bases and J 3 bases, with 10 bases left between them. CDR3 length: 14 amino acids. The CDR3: CASSFASRTDTQYF. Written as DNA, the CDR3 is TGTGCCAGCAGTTTTGCCAGTCGAACAGATACGCAGTATTTT.

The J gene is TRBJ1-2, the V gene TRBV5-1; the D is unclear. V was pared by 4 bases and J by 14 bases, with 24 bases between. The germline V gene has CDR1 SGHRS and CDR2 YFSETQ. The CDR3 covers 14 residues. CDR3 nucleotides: TGCGCCAGCAGCCCCCTCCGCGACGGCGTCGTTCAGACCTTC. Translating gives CASSPLRDGVVQTF.